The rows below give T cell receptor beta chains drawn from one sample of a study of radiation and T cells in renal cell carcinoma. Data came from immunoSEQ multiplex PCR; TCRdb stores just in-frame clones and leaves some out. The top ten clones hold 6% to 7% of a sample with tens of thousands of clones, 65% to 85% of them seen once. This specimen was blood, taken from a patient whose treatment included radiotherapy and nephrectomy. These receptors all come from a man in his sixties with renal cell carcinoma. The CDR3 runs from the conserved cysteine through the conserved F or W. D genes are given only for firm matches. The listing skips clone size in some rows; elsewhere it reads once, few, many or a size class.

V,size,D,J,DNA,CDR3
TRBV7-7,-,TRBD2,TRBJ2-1,TGTGCCAGCAGTTCTCCGGGACTAGCCATCAATGAGCAGTTCTTC,CASSSPGLAINEQFF
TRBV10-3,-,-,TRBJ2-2,TGTGCCATCACAGGGCGGGACACCGGGGAGCTGTTTTTT,CAITGRDTGELFF
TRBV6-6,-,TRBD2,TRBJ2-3,TGTGCCAGCTTGAGCGGGAGGGGCGGGACGCAGTATTTT,CASLSGRGGTQYF
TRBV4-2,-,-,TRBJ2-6,TGTGCCAGCAGCCAAGACCGGGACCGACGCTCTGGGGCCAACGTCCTGACTTTC,CASSQDRDRRSGANVLTF
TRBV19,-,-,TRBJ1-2,TGTGCCAGTAGGCCTGGGCTCGGTTCCTATGGCTACACCTTC,CASRPGLGSYGYTF
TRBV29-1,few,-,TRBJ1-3,TGCAGCGTTGGTGCGACCTCTGGAAACACCATATATTTT,CSVGATSGNTIYF
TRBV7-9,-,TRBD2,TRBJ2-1,TGTGCCAGCAGCTTAGCGCTAGGGACCGGGCTAGCGGGCTTCAATGAGCAGTTCTTC,CASSLALGTGLAGFNEQFF
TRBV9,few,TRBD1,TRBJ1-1,TGTGCCAGCAGCGCGGGACAGTCGAACACTGAAGCTTTCTTT,CASSAGQSNTEAFF
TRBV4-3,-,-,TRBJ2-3,TGCGCCAGCAGCCAAGTTGAAGTGGTCTGGAGAAGCACAGATACGCAGTATTTT,CASSQVEVVWRSTDTQYF
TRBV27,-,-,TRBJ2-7,TGTGCCACCCGACTTCAGGAGGGCTCCTACGAGCAGTACTTC,CATRLQEGSYEQYF
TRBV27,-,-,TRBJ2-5,TGTGCCAGCAGTTTATCACTTTGGGAGACCCAGTACTTC,CASSLSLWETQYF
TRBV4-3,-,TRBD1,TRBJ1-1,TGCGCCAGCAGCCCAGGACAGGGGGGTTTTCTGGCTTTCTTT,CASSPGQGGFLAFF
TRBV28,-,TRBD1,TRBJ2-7,TGTGCCAGCAGGACAGGGGGCGGTGGTTCCTACGAGCAGTACTTC,CASRTGGGGSYEQYF
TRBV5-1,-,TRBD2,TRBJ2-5,TGCGCCAGCAGCCTCTTAACCCCCCAACAACCAGGGCGCGGGGGATGGGGAGAGACCCAGTACTTC,CASSLLTPQQPGRGGWGETQYF
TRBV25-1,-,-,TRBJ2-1,TGTGCCAGCGGGGACGGATACAATGAGCAGTTCTTC,CASGDGYNEQFF
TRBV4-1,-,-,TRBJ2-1,TGCGCCAGCAGCACAACCTATTACAATGAGCAGTTCTTC,CASSTTYYNEQFF
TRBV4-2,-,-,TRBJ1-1,TGTGCCAGCAGCCAAGATGGCGGCAGAATGAACACTGAAGCTTTCTTT,CASSQDGGRMNTEAFF
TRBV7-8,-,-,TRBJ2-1,TGTGCCAGCAGCCCAGGACACTACAATGAGCAGTTCTTC,CASSPGHYNEQFF
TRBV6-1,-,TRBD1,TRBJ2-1,TGTGCCAGCAGTTTACAGGGGAGCTCCTACAATGAGCAGTTCTTC,CASSLQGSSYNEQFF
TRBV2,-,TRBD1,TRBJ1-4,TGTGCCAGCAAGACGGGACAGGGGAGCGAAAAACTGTTTTTT,CASKTGQGSEKLFF
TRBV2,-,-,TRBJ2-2,TGTGCCAGCAGTGATTATAGGGGGAACACCGGGGAGCTGTTTTTT,CASSDYRGNTGELFF
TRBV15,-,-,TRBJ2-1,TGTGCCACCAGCGGGGGGCGCACCGGGTGGGAGCAGTTCTTC,CATSGGRTGWEQFF
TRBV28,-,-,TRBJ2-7,TGTGCCAGCAGTCCGTCGCTCGGCAGGGAGTACGAGCAGTACTTC,CASSPSLGREYEQYF
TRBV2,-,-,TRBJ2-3,TGTGCCAGCAGTGTGGTAGATACGCAGTATTTT,CASSVVDTQYF
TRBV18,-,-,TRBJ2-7,TGTGCCAGCTCACCGGGGCGGGACTACGAGCAGTACTTC,CASSPGRDYEQYF
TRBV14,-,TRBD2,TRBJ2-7,TGTGCCAGCAGACCTAGCGGGAGAGGGAACGAGCAGTACTTC,CASRPSGRGNEQYF
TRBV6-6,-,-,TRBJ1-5,TGTGCCAGCAGTTACTCGGGGCAGAGCAATCAGCCCCAGCATTTT,CASSYSGQSNQPQHF
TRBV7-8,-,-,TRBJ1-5,TGTGCCAGCAGCCGCTCAAGGGTTGGCAATCAGCCCCAGCATTTT,CASSRSRVGNQPQHF
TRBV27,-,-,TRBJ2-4,TGTGCCAGCAGTTTATCGGGGGTCTTTTTCAAAAACATTCAGTACTTC,CASSLSGVFFKNIQYF
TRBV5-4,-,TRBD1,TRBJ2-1,TGTGCCAGCAGCACCGCGGGTTTTTCTCCCGGGACAGGGGAGTACAATGAGCAGTTCTTC,CASSTAGFSPGTGEYNEQFF
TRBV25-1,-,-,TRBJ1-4,TGTGCCAGCAGTGAAAGAACGACAACTAATGAAAAACTGTTTTTT,CASSERTTTNEKLFF
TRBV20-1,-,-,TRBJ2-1,TGCAGTAGTTCCACTAGGAATGAGCAGTTCTTC,CSSSTRNEQFF
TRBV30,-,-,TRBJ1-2,TGTGCCCGATATAGCTATGGCTACACCTTC,CARYSYGYTF
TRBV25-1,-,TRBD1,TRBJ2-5,TGTGCCAGCAGTGAATTCGCCGGGACAGGGATGGAGACCCAGTACTTC,CASSEFAGTGMETQYF
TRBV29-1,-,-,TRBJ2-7,TGCAGCGTTGGAGCATCGAGCTCCTACGAGCAGTACTTC,CSVGASSSYEQYF
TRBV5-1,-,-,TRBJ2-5,TGCGCCAGCAGCTTAAGTTCAGAGACCCAGTACTTC,CASSLSSETQYF
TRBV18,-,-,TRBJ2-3,TGTGCCAGCTCACCCGATCTCCTTTCCACAGATACGCAGTATTTT,CASSPDLLSTDTQYF
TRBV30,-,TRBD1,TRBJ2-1,TGTGCCTGGAGAGGCGGGACAGGTCCCTACAATGAGCAGTTCTTC,CAWRGGTGPYNEQFF
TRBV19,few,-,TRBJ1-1,TGTGCCAGTAGTGATGACCGGGTTCGTCGTTCCACTGAAGCTTTCTTT,CASSDDRVRRSTEAFF
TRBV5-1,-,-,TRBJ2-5,TGCGCCAGCGGAGGAGCTGGGGGGCAAGAGACCCAGTACTTC,CASGGAGGQETQYF
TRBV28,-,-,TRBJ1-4,TGTGCCAGCAGGGACACGACAGGACCAAATGAAAAACTGTTTTTT,CASRDTTGPNEKLFF
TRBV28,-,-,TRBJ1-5,TGTGCCAGCAGCAAGGAGAGAGGTAATCAGCCCCAGCATTTT,CASSKERGNQPQHF
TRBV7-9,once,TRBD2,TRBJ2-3,TGTGCCAGCAGCTCCTCGCCGGGGAGGGTAGATACGCAGTATTTT,CASSSSPGRVDTQYF
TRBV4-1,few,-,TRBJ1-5,TGCGCCAGCAGCCAAGATTCCGGGGTGACCCAGCATTTT,CASSQDSGVTQHF